Shown below are 16 T cell receptor beta chains from a single sample sequenced in a study of cytomegalovirus exposure and HLA in healthy donors. With 60 Vbeta and 13 Jbeta primers, the PCR was carried out. Measured with immunoSEQ multiplex PCR; TCRdb has only the in-frame clones, and not every one. The table lists 150,000 to 250,000 clones, under 90% of them singletons, with approximately 0.098% in the top ten. The sequenced material came from PBMCs. These receptors came from a boy aged 2 to 9 in good health and CMV-seronegative.

This chain joins TRBV15 and TRBJ2-7, with 7 nucleotides matching TRBD1. Germline CDR1 reads LNHNV; CDR2 reads YYDKDF (reference sequence). CDR3 length: 12 amino acids. J gave up 7 bases and V 3 bases, and 3 bases lay outside the gene matches. The CDR3 sequence is CATSRRQGEQYF. The DNA for the CDR3 is TGTGCCACCAGCAGGCGACAGGGAGAGCAGTACTTC.

This rearrangement joins TRBV5-1 to TRBJ2-7; TRBD2 matches at 7 bases. CDR1 SGHRS and CDR2 YFSETQ come from the germline V gene. The CDR3 consists of 16 residues. V shed 0 bases, J shed 4 bases, and the junction held 10 bases outside the gene matches. The CDR3: CASSLALGGKGYEQYF. In DNA, the CDR3 is TGCGCCAGCAGCTTGGCGCTCGGGGGGAAAGGGTACGAGCAGTACTTC.

The rearrangement links TRBV11-2 to TRBJ2-7, with D possibly TRBD1 on 6 matching bases. The CDR3 totals 15 residues. Trimming left V 2 bases short and J 3 bases short, with 14 bases between. CDR1 is SGHAT, CDR2 FQNNGV, per germline. The CDR3 here is CASSLPQGRYYEQYF. As DNA, the CDR3 is TGTGCCAGCAGCTTACCCCAGGGGCGATACTACGAGCAGTACTTC.

Of note for this clone: The junction does not match germline at one end; this may be a read error. The chain combines TRBV7-7 with TRBJ2-3; TRBD1 matches at 9 bases. The V gene's germline CDR1 is SSHAT and CDR2 FNYEAQ (reference sequence). There are 13 residues in the CDR3. In nucleotides, the CDR3 is TGTGCTAGCAGCTTCGCGGACAGGGGAAAGCAGTATTTT. Translating it yields CASSFADRGKQYF.

This clone was observed once. The V and J genes are TRBV7-2 and TRBJ2-3; TRBD2 aligns across 7 bases. CDR3 length equals 15 residues. V shed 5 bases, J shed 1 base, and the junction held 6 bases outside the gene matches. Germline V lookup: CDR1 SGHTA, CDR2 FQGNSA. CDR3 bases: TGTGCCAGCAGCATTCACAGCGGGGGCACAGATACGCAGTATTTT. Its protein is CASSIHSGGTDTQYF.

This chain connects TRBV7-6 to TRBJ2-7; weak D call: TRBD2 (5 bases). The germline V and J ends were trimmed by 5 bases and 2 bases, with 7 bases remaining between them. The CDR3 sequence is 12 residues long. The V gene's germline CDR1 is SGHVS and CDR2 FNYEAQ. The CDR3 DNA reads as TGTGCCAGCAGCGGGAGCCCCTACGAGCAGTACTTC. It is translated as CASSGSPYEQYF.

The chain employs TRBV7-2 and TRBJ1-4; 8 bases agree with TRBD1. V dropped 1 base and J dropped 7; count of bases not matched to a gene: 8. From germline, CDR1 is SGHTA and CDR2 FQGNSA. The CDR3 contains 16 residues. CDR3 nucleotides: TGTGCCAGCAGCTTAGGGCAGGGGGCATTTGGTGAAAAACTGTTTTTT. Protein product: CASSLGQGAFGEKLFF.

The chain uses TRBV4-3 and TRBJ1-2; TRBD1 matches at 9 bases. The length of the CDR3 is 16 residues. The ends lost 4 bases at V and 6 bases at J; junction bases unmatched: 12. The germline V gene has CDR1 LGHNA and CDR2 YSLEER. Written as DNA, the CDR3 is TGCGCCAGCAGCCCTCACAAAGGGACAGGGTTCAATGGCTACACCTTC. This gives the protein CASSPHKGTGFNGYTF.

This clone appeared once. The chain employs TRBV18 and TRBJ1-1; D not resolved. This CDR3 is built from 17 residues. V lost 0 bases and J lost 2, with 16 bases in between. Germline-derived CDR1 and CDR2 are KGHSH and LQKENI. As DNA, the CDR3 is TGTGCCAGCTCACCACCGAGGTTCGGTATCCGCAACACTGAAGCTTTCTTT. It is translated as CASSPPRFGIRNTEAFF. The full variable domain, rest sourced from reference TRBV18 and TRBJ1-1, is NAGVMQNPRHLVRRRGQEARLRCSPMKGHSHVYWYRQLPEEGLKFMVYLQKENIIDESGMPKERFSAEFPKEGPSILRIQQVVRGDSAAYFCASSPPRFGIRNTEAFFGQGTRLTVV.

In its sample, this clone was seen a few times. The rearrangement uses TRBV18 and TRBJ1-6, with D possibly TRBD1 on 5 matching bases. CDR3 length: 15 residues. V lost 0 bases to trimming and J lost 7 bases, with 10 bases between them. The germline V gene encodes CDR1 KGHSH and CDR2 LQKENI. CDR3 DNA: TGTGCCAGCTCACCACCCGGGGGAGGGAATTCACCCCTCCACTTT. Translated, it gives CASSPPGGGNSPLHF.

This clone was counted only a few times. V gene TRBV5-6 combines with J gene TRBJ2-1, with 7 bases that match TRBD1. This CDR3 contains 15 residues. With V trimmed by 4 bases and J by 12 bases, 16 bases remained unmatched. The V gene's germline CDR1 is SGHDT and CDR2 YYEEEE. DNA of the CDR3: TGTGCCAGCAGCCCTACAGGGGCCTCGGGGATAGGGCAGTTCTTC. Protein product: CASSPTGASGIGQFF. Based on the CDR3 plus reference TRBV5-6 and TRBJ2-1, the full variable domain is DAGVTQSPTHLIKTRGQQVTLRCSPKSGHDTVSWYQQALGQGPQFIFQYYEEEERQRGNFPDRFSGHQFPNYSSELNVNALLLGDSALYLCASSPTGASGIGQFFGPGTRLTVL.

The chain is built from TRBV5-8 and TRBJ1-2, with 9 bases lining up with TRBD1. Looked up from germline, CDR1 is SGHTS and CDR2 is YDEGEE. The V and J ends lost 3 bases and 8 bases, in that order; junction bases with no gene match: 14. This CDR3 has 16 amino acids. The CDR3 DNA sequence: TGTGCCAGCAGCTGGGGGGGACAGGGCCTACGCGTGGGCTACACCTTC. Protein sequence: CASSWGGQGLRVGYTF.

The V gene is TRBV5-4, the J gene TRBJ2-7; 7 bases map to TRBD2. The ends lost 4 bases at V and 5 bases at J; junction bases unmatched: 6. Germline CDR1 and CDR2: SGHNT and YYREEE (reference sequence). This CDR3 spans 13 amino acids. The CDR3 DNA reads as TGTGCCAGCAGCCGTAGCGGGCTCCACGAGCAGTACTTC. Translation gives CASSRSGLHEQYF.

V and J are TRBV2 and TRBJ1-1; TRBD1 might be the D (5 bases). The CDR3 has 11 amino acids. Per the germline V gene, CDR1 is SNHLY and CDR2 is FYNNEI. V gave up 8 bases and J gave up 8 bases, with 12 bases separating them. This chain's CDR3 is CASQGGGEAFF. For the CDR3, the DNA is TGTGCCAGCCAGGGCGGGGGGGAAGCTTTCTTT.

The CDR3 is CASSLEGATYNEQFF. The CDR3 coding sequence is TGTGCCAGCAGCTTAGAGGGGGCCACCTACAATGAGCAGTTCTTC. The chain links TRBV7-3 to TRBJ2-1, with TRBD1 identical over 7 bases. The CDR3 runs to 15 residues. Looked up from germline, CDR1 is SGHTA and CDR2 is FQGTGA. After removal of 2 bases from V and 2 bases from J, the junction contained 3 bases not matched to a gene. The whole variable domain, filled in from reference TRBV7-3 and TRBJ2-1, reads GAGVSQTPSNKVTEKGKYVELRCDPISGHTALYWYRQSLGQGPEFLIYFQGTGAADDSGLPNDRFFAVRPEGSVSTLKIQRTERGDSAVYLCASSLEGATYNEQFFGPGTRLTVL.

The rearrangement uses TRBV27 and TRBJ2-3; 8 bases align to TRBD1. Germline V lookup: CDR1 MNHEY, CDR2 SMNVEV (reference sequence). This CDR3 is 13 amino acids long. Trimming at V came to 6 bases and at J to 3 bases, leaving 2 bases not matched to a gene. The CDR3 reads CASSDRGTDTQYF. Here the CDR3 DNA reads TGTGCCAGCAGCGACAGGGGAACAGATACGCAGTATTTT.